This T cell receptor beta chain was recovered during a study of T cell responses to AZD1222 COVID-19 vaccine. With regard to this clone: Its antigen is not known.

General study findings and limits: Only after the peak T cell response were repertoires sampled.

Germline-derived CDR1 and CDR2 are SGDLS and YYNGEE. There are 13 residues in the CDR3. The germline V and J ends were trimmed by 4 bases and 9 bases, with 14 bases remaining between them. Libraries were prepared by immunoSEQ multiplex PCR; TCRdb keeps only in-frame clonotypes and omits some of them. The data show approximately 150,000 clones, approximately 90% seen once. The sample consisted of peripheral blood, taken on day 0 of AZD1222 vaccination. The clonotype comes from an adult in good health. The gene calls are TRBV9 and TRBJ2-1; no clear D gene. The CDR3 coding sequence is TGTGCCAGCAGCTACTTGTCCTTAGGTGAGCAGTTCTTC. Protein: CASSYLSLGEQFF.